Listed here are 29 T cell receptor beta chains from one sample, sequenced in a study (dated by TCRdb to between 2015 and 2017). Libraries were prepared through 5' RACE. Sequencing relied on an Illumina MiSeq. Using fastp at Q25 and MiXCR, TCRdb reprocessed the public reads and kept productive beta chains. Each entry is one CDR3 protein sequence, shown with its most common DNA and genes. The sample has over 50,000 distinct CDR3 sequences on record, roughly 22% of them singletons. 2.5% to 4% of the sample comes from the top ten. The material sequenced was tumor-infiltrating naive CD4+ T cells sorted from the breast tumor. The label giving this sample's cell subset or site can be read as: naive CD4+ T cells, CD4+CD45RA+CD25-. These receptors were taken from a female donor with breast cancer.

The CDR3: CSVSGTPIAKNIQYF. In DNA form, the CDR3 reads TGCAGCGTCTCCGGGACTCCAATAGCCAAAAACATTCAGTACTTC. This chain links TRBV29-1 with TRBJ2-4, with D maybe TRBD2 (6 bases). Between the trimmed V and J ends, which lost 6 bases and 0 bases, there was a span of 15 bases. The CDR3 loop spans 15 amino acids. Germline CDR1 and CDR2: SQVTM and ANQGSEA.

The V and J genes are TRBV11-2 and TRBJ2-3; D ambiguous. Germline values: CDR1 SGHAT, CDR2 FQNNGV. This CDR3 comprises 13 residues. Trimming took off 3 bases at V and 4 bases at J, with 8 bases between the two ends. Here the CDR3 reads CASSFDRADTQYF. CDR3 bases: TGTGCCAGCAGCTTTGATCGAGCAGATACGCAGTATTTT.

The chain has TRBV5-1 and TRBJ1-2, with a possible D match to TRBD1 (6 bases). Germline CDR1 and CDR2: SGHRS and YFSETQ. The CDR3 contains 12 residues. V lost 6 bases and J 3 bases, leaving 9 bases between the germline ends. Here the CDR3 DNA reads TGCGCCAGCAAACAGGGCGACTATGGCTACACCTTC. Protein product: CASKQGDYGYTF.

This clonotype has only a few counts. The chain links TRBV6-5 to TRBJ1-1, with no clear D. Germline V gives CDR1 MNHEY, CDR2 SVGAGI. The V and J ends lost 3 bases and 1 base respectively, with 9 bases between them. The CDR3 is made up of 14 amino acids. This chain's CDR3 is CASSYGRSNTEAFF. The DNA for the CDR3 is TGTGCCAGCAGTTATGGCAGATCGAACACTGAAGCTTTCTTT.

V usage is TRBV5-1 and J usage is TRBJ2-7; 10 bases map to TRBD2. The germline CDR1 and CDR2 sequences are SGHRS and YFSETQ. This CDR3 region has 14 residues. The trim removed 2 bases at V and 2 bases at J, leaving 1 base unmatched. The CDR3 sequence: CASSFSGGTYEQYF. In DNA, the CDR3 is TGCGCCAGCAGCTTTAGCGGGGGGACCTACGAGCAGTACTTC.

Notes on this clonotype: A read error may be the cause here, since a much bigger clone is one base away. V is TRBV20-1 and J is TRBJ1-2, with D unresolved. The germline gives CDR1 DFQATT, CDR2 SNEGSKA (reference sequence). CDR3 length equals 14 residues. The CDR3 is CGARESSINYGYTF. The CDR3 DNA sequence: TGCGGTGCTAGAGAAAGCTCCATTAACTATGGCTACACCTTC.

This clonotype has more than one count but fewer than ten. The chain links TRBV27 to TRBJ1-6; 9 nucleotides align to TRBD1. The CDR3 covers 16 residues. Germline loops: CDR1 MNHEY, CDR2 SMNVEV (reference sequence). The V and J ends lost 1 base and 9 bases, in that order; junction bases with no gene match: 7. CDR3 in DNA: TGTGCCAGCAGTTTATACGGTGGGACAGGGTCTTCACCCCTCCACTTT. The encoded protein is CASSLYGGTGSSPLHF.

CDR3 residues: CASSAATKATGELFF. The CDR3 DNA reads TGTGCCAGCAGTGCCGCAACGAAGGCCACCGGGGAGCTGTTTTTT. This chain links TRBV27 with TRBJ2-2; D unclear. With 5 bases removed from V and 4 bases from J, the gap between germline ends came to 14 bases. The CDR3 spans 15 residues. The germline V gene has CDR1 MNHEY and CDR2 SMNVEV (reference sequence).

As for this clonotype: Being one base from a much bigger clone, this may be a read error. V usage is TRBV9 and J usage is TRBJ2-2, with 7 nucleotides matching TRBD2. CDR1 is SGDLS and CDR2 is YYNGEE in the germline V gene. The CDR3 length is 16 residues. This CDR3 is CASSLSGDGLSGELLF. DNA of the CDR3: TGTGCCAGCAGCCTTAGTGGGGACGGTTTGAGCGGGGAGCTGCTTTTT. Based on the CDR3 plus reference TRBV9 and TRBJ2-2, the full variable domain is DSGVTQTPKHLITATGQRVTLRCSPRSGDLSVYWYQQSLDQGLQFLIQYYNGEERAKGNILERFSAQQFPDLHSELNLSSLELGDSALYFCASSLSGDGLSGELLFGEGSRLTVL.

This clonotype was counted between two and nine times. CDR3 DNA: TGCGCCAGCAGCGCGGGACTGCCGAACACCGGGGAGCTGTTTTTT. This sequence encodes CASSAGLPNTGELFF. J is TRBJ2-2 and V is TRBV5-1; tentatively, D is TRBD2 (6 bases). CDR1 is SGHRS, CDR2 YFSETQ, per germline. The CDR3 runs to 15 residues. The V end was cut by 4 bases, the J end by 0 bases, with 10 bases between.

As regards this clonotype: One end of the junction does not line up with germline, which may come from a read error. The chain recombines TRBV4-1 with TRBJ2-5; D is ambiguous. The germline CDR1 and CDR2 sequences are MGHRA and YSYEKL. The CDR3 loop spans 13 amino acids. The CDR3: CASSRTWQETPYF. CDR3 coding DNA: TGCGCCAGCAGCCGCACTTGGCAAGAGACCCCGTACTTC.

Many counts were recorded for this clonotype. The junction does not match germline at one end; this may be a read error. The V and J genes are TRBV29-1 and TRBJ1-2, with D tentatively TRBD1 (6 bases). The CDR3 loop spans 15 amino acids. Germline-derived CDR1 and CDR2 are SQVTM and ANQGSEA. CDR3 loop: CSVKERGGAVSGYTF. In nucleotides, the CDR3 is TGCAGCGTTAAAGAGAGGGGGGGCGCGGTGAGTGGCTACACCTTC.

This clonotype was counted only a few times. The chain employs TRBV3-1 and TRBJ2-5; tentatively, D is TRBD1 (5 bases). The V end was cut by 4 bases, the J end by 9 bases, with 9 bases between. Germline CDR1 is LGHDT and CDR2 is YNNKEL (reference sequence). The CDR3 sequence is 11 residues long. Here the CDR3 DNA reads TGTGCCAGCAGCCTGGGGCAGGCCCAGTACTTC. Translation: CASSLGQAQYF.

This chain joins TRBV24-1 and TRBJ2-1; D assignment may be TRBD1 or TRBD2 (5 bases each). Germline V gene sequence: CDR1 KGHDR, CDR2 SFDVKD. The CDR3 loop spans 16 amino acids. Trimming took off 3 bases at V and 0 bases at J, with 11 bases between the two ends. The CDR3 DNA follows: TGTGCCACCAGTGATATGGGGGAGAGCTCCTACAATGAGCAGTTCTTC. This gives the protein CATSDMGESSYNEQFF.

A few counts support this clonotype. This rearrangement joins TRBV7-2 to TRBJ2-1, with no clear D. CDR3 length equals 14 residues. CDR1 SGHTA and CDR2 FQGNSA come from the germline V gene. Trimming pared 5 bases from V and 5 bases from J, leaving 13 bases between. CDR3: CASSPDLSNNEQFF. CDR3 DNA sequence: TGTGCCAGCAGCCCCGACCTGAGCAACAATGAGCAGTTCTTC.

The J gene is TRBJ1-5, the V gene TRBV28; D not resolved. Germline CDR1 and CDR2: MDHEN and SYDVKM. Between the trimmed V and J ends, which lost 2 bases and 5 bases, there was a span of 10 bases. The CDR3 covers 14 residues. CDR3 in DNA: TGTGCCAGCAGTTTAGAAAGGATCTATCAGCCCCAGCATTTT. Its protein is CASSLERIYQPQHF.

This chain connects TRBV12-3 or TRBV12-4 to TRBJ2-7; 9 positions agree with TRBD2. The CDR3 is made up of 17 amino acids. J lost 5 bases, V lost 4 bases, and 15 bases had no gene match. DNA for the CDR3: TGTGCCAGCAGTTCCCAAGGTAGCGGGAGATTCCAACACGAGCAGTACTTC. Translation gives CASSSQGSGRFQHEQYF.

The table lists this clonotype with a few counts. This chain links TRBV12-3 or TRBV12-4 with TRBJ2-3, with D possibly being TRBD1 (5 bases). V dropped 9 bases and J dropped 6 bases, with 13 bases sitting between them. The CDR3 has 12 residues. This CDR3 is CASLGASDTQYF. The CDR3 DNA is TGTGCCAGTCTAGGGGCGTCGGATACGCAGTATTTT.

The chain combines TRBV20-1 with TRBJ1-6, with 8 bases lining up with TRBD1. Germline V gene data show CDR1 as DFQATT and CDR2 as SNEGSKA (reference sequence). Trimming took 8 bases from V and 5 from J; bases not matched to a gene: 8. The CDR3 runs 14 residues. CDR3 coding DNA: TGCAGTTCGACAGGGGTGTTGCATAATTCACCCCTCCACTTT. Translating gives CSSTGVLHNSPLHF.

The table lists this clonotype with a few counts. The chain uses TRBV7-3 and TRBJ2-1; D is unclear. V lost 1 base to trimming and J lost 5 bases, with 15 bases between them. The germline CDR1 and CDR2 sequences are SGHTA and FQGTGA. CDR3 length: 16 amino acids. CDR3 loop: CASSLSVGVGHNEQFF. CDR3 sequence (DNA): TGTGCCAGCAGCTTAAGCGTCGGAGTCGGCCACAATGAGCAGTTCTTC.

At least ten counts were recorded for this clonotype. This chain links TRBV6-6 with TRBJ2-1; no firm D call. V shed 6 bases and J shed 9 bases, with 12 bases lying between them. The CDR3 has 12 residues. Germline CDR1 MNHNY, CDR2 SVGAGI (reference sequence). The CDR3 sequence: CASSPSSSEQFF. The CDR3, as DNA: TGTGCCAGCAGCCCCTCCTCGAGTGAGCAGTTCTTC.

Worth noting for this clonotype: A much more abundant neighbour one base away suggests this may be a read error. The chain joins TRBV29-1 to TRBJ1-2; TRBD1 is a possible D gene (5 bases). From germline, CDR1 is SQVTM and CDR2 ANQGSEA. Trimming took 3 bases from V and 3 from J, leaving 8 bases between them. The CDR3 runs to 12 residues. The CDR3 is CSVERQHYGYTF. The CDR3 nucleotides read TGCAGCGTTGAGAGACAGCACTATGGCTACACCTTC.

This clonotype was seen a few times. The chain carries TRBV20-1 and TRBJ1-1; 7 bases fit TRBD1. V lost 3 bases and J lost 1; bases outside the gene matches: 2. Germline CDR1 reads DFQATT; CDR2 reads SNEGSKA (reference sequence). The CDR3 has 13 amino acids. This CDR3 reads CSARGQQNTEAFF. For the CDR3, the DNA is TGCAGTGCTAGGGGACAGCAGAACACTGAAGCTTTCTTT.

This clonotype was seen more than once but under ten times. The V and J genes are TRBV4-1 and TRBJ1-3, with 7 bases that match TRBD1. This CDR3 region has 18 residues. Trimming removed 3 bases from V and 1 base from J; junction bases left unmatched: 12. Germline CDR1 is MGHRA and CDR2 is YSYEKL. CDR3 loop: CASSQQHATGVSGNTIYF. CDR3 nucleotide sequence: TGCGCCAGCAGCCAGCAACACGCTACAGGGGTTTCTGGAAACACCATATATTTT.

This clonotype turned up a few times. The chain employs TRBV6-5 and TRBJ1-2; D perhaps matches TRBD1 (5 bases). The ends were cut back, 2 bases at V and 4 bases at J, with 11 bases in the middle. Germline V gene data show CDR1 as MNHEY and CDR2 as SVGAGI. The CDR3 contains 14 residues. The CDR3 bases are TGTGCCAGCAGTTACGGGAGGGGCATCTATGGCTACACCTTC. It yields the protein CASSYGRGIYGYTF.

The J gene is TRBJ1-3, the V gene TRBV11-3; D is unclear. Germline loops: CDR1 SGHNT, CDR2 YENEEA. Trimming cost V 4 bases and J 2 bases, with 9 bases left between them. The CDR3 runs to 14 residues. CDR3 loop: CASSSQRTGNTIYF. The CDR3 nucleotides are TGTGCCAGCAGCTCCCAACGTACTGGAAACACCATATATTTT.

This clonotype was seen at least ten times. J is TRBJ1-1 and V is TRBV6-2 or TRBV6-3; D is uncertain. Trimming cost V 6 bases and J 3 bases, with 8 bases left between them. CDR3 length equals 12 residues. Looked up from germline, CDR1 is MNHEY and CDR2 is SVGEGT. CDR3 amino acids: CASRRRDTEAFF. The CDR3 DNA reads as TGTGCCAGCAGGCGACGGGACACTGAAGCTTTCTTT.

This rearrangement joins TRBV6-1 to TRBJ2-7, with D perhaps TRBD1 or TRBD2 (6 bases each). This CDR3 has 11 amino acids. Between the trimmed V and J ends, which lost 8 bases and 4 bases, there was a span of 9 bases. Germline lookup yields CDR1 MNHNS and CDR2 SASEGT. CDR3 residues: CASGGGYEQYF. In nucleotides, the CDR3 is TGTGCCAGCGGAGGGGGATACGAGCAGTACTTC.

This clonotype has just a few counts. V gene TRBV20-1 combines with J gene TRBJ1-4; D is possibly TRBD1 (6 bases). The germline V gene has CDR1 DFQATT and CDR2 SNEGSKA (reference sequence). The germline V and J ends were trimmed by 4 bases and 7 bases, with 13 bases remaining between them. The CDR3 has 13 residues. The CDR3 DNA reads TGCAGTGCTACCAGGGGTCGCGGTGAAAAACTGTTTTTT. Protein sequence: CSATRGRGEKLFF.